This T cell receptor (beta chain) appears in the sequencing data of a study of blood T cell repertoires in COVID-19. Background on the study: Samples of COVID-19 (acute and convalescent) were obtained from the United States, Italy and Spain. PBMCs, B-cell-depleted T cells, or T cells were the source of the cDNA or gDNA that made up the material.

Germline V gives CDR1 SEHNR, CDR2 FQNEAQ (reference sequence). Trimming cost V 4 bases and J 6 bases; bases outside gene matches: 8. This CDR3 comprises 15 residues. Clones were sequenced by immunoSEQ multiplex PCR, and TCRdb holds only the in-frame ones, with some missing. The sample carries about 76,000 clones, 75% to 90% recorded once. Material: peripheral blood. The clonotype comes from a human donor in a cohort sampled during active COVID-19. The genes are TRBV7-9 and TRBJ1-2; 10 nucleotides align to TRBD1. The CDR3 reads CASSSSGDRGNGYTF. In nucleotides, the CDR3 is TGTGCCAGCAGCTCCAGTGGGGACAGGGGTAATGGCTACACCTTC.